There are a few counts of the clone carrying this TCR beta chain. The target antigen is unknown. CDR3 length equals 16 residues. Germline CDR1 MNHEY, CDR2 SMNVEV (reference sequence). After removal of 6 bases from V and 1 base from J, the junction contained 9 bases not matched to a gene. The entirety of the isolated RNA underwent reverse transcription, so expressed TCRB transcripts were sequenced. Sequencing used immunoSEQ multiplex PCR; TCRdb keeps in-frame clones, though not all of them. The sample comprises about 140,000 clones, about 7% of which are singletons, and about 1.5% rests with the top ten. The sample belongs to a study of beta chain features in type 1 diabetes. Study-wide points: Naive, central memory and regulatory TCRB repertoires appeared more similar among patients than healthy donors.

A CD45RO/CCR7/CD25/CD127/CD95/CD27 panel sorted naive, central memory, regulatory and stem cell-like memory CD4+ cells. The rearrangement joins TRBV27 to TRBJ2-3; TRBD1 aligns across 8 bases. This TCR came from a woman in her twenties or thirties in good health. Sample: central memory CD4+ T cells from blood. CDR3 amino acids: CASRNRGSIGTDTQYF. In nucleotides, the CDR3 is TGTGCCAGCAGGAACAGGGGGTCGATCGGCACAGATACGCAGTATTTT.